This T cell receptor beta chain was recorded in a study of T-cell reconstitution after alpha-beta-depleted transplantation in children. Construction of the TCRbeta library involved unique molecular identifiers. In TCRdb, the PCR reads were re-called with MiXCR into one record per CDR3 protein. Among roughly 120,000 distinct CDR3 sequences, roughly 24% were seen once, and the ten largest hold about 11%. The receptor was derived from a male patient between 2 and 10 years old who had a stem cell transplant for chronic granulomatous disease, so the T cells may come from the graft donor. Sequencing was performed on PBMCs, mostly from graft donor cells, taken 180 days after TCRalphabeta/CD19-depleted stem cell transplant.

The CDR3, as DNA: TGTGCCAGCAGCTTTTTCGTAGCGGGAGCAACCTACAATGAGCAGTTCTTC. Translated: CASSFFVAGATYNEQFF. This sequence joins TRBV5-5 and TRBJ2-1, with 9 nucleotides matching TRBD2. CDR1 SGHKS and CDR2 YYEKEE come from the germline V gene (reference sequence). Trimming removed 2 bases from V and 2 bases from J; junction bases left unmatched: 8. This CDR3 spans 17 amino acids.